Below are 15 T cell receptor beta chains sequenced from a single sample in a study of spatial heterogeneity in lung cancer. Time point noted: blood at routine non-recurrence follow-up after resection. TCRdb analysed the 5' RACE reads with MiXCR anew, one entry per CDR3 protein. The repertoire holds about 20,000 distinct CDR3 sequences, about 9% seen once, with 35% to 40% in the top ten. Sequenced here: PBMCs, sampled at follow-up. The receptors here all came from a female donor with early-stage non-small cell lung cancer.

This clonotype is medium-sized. The CDR3 region has the DNA TGTGCCAGCAGTATAGGGGCGGCTTATAATTCACCCCTCCACTTT. This translates into CASSIGAAYNSPLHF. The V and J genes are TRBV27 and TRBJ1-6, with D maybe TRBD1 (5 bases). The CDR3 is 15 residues long. The germline V and J ends were trimmed by 5 bases and 4 bases, with 12 bases remaining between them. CDR1 and CDR2 from the germline V gene are MNHEY and SMNVEV (reference sequence).

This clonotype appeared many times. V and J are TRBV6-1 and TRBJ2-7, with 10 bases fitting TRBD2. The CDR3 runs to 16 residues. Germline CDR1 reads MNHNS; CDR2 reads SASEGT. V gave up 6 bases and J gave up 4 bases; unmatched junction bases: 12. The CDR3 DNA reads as TGTGCCAGCAGCAGTGAGGCTAGCGGGAGTGGGTACGAGCAGTACTTC. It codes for CASSSEASGSGYEQYF.

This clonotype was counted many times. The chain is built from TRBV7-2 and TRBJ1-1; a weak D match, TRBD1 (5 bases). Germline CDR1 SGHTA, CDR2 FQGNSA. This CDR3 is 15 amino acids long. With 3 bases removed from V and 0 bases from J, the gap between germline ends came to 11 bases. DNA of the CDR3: TGTGCCAGCAGCTTCGCAGGGCTGATGAACACTGAAGCTTTCTTT. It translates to CASSFAGLMNTEAFF.

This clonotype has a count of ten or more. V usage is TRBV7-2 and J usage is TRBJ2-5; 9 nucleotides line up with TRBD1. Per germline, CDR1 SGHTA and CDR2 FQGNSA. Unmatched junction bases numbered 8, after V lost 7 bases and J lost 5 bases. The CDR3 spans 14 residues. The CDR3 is CASTLTGGFETQYF. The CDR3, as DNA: TGTGCCAGCACCTTGACAGGGGGGTTCGAGACCCAGTACTTC.

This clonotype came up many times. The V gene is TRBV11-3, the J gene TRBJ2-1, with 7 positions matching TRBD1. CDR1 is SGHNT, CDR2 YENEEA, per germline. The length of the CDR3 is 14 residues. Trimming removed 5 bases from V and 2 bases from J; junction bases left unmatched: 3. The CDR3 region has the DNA TGTGCCAGCAGCGTAGGGGGCCCCTACAATGAGCAGTTCTTC. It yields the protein CASSVGGPYNEQFF.

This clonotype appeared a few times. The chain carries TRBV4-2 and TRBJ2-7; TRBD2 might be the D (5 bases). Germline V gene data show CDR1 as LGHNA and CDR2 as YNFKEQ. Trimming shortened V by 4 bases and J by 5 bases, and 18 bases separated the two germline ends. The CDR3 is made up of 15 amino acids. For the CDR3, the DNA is TGTGCCAGCAGCCCCCGGACTGGCGGTAATAACGAGCAGTACTTC. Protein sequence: CASSPRTGGNNEQYF.

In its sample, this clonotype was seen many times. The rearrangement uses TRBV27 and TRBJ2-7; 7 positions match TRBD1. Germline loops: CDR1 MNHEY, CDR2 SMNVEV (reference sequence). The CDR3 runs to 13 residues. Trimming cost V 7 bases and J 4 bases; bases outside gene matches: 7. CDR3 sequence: CASTASGGYEQYF. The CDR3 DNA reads TGTGCCAGCACCGCGTCAGGGGGATACGAGCAGTACTTC.

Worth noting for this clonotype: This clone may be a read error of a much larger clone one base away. The CDR3 reads CVSSLALAGGRTDTQYF. The CDR3 DNA follows: TGTGTCAGCAGCTTAGCACTAGCGGGAGGGCGTACAGATACGCAGTATTTT. This chain connects TRBV5-5 to TRBJ2-3; 13 nucleotides match TRBD2. Per germline, CDR1 SGHKS and CDR2 YYEKEE (reference sequence). The CDR3 has 17 residues.

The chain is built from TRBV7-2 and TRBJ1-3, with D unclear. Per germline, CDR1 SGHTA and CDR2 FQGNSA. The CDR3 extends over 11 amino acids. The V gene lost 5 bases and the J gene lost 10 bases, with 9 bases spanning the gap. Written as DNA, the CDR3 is TGTGCCAGCAGCCGCGGACCGACCATATATTTT. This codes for CASSRGPTIYF.

For the CDR3, the DNA is TGCAGTGCTAGAGATGTTGGGGGGGGCTTGGAGACCCAGTACTTC. This gives the protein CSARDVGGGLETQYF. The V gene is TRBV20-1, the J gene TRBJ2-5, with D maybe TRBD2 (7 bases). CDR3 size: 15 residues. The germline V gene has CDR1 DFQATT and CDR2 SNEGSKA (reference sequence). V lost 0 bases, J lost 5 bases, and 16 bases lay in between.

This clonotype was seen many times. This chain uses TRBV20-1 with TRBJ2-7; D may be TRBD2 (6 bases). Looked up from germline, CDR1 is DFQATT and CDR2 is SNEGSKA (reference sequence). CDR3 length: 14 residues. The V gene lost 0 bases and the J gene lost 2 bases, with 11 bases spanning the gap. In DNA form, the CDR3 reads TGCAGTGCTAGAGATAGGGGCGGGGCCTACGAGCAGTACTTC. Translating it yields CSARDRGGAYEQYF.

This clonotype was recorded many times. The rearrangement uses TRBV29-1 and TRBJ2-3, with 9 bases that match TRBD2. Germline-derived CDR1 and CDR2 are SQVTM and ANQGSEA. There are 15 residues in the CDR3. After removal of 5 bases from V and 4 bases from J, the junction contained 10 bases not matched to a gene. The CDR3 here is CSVSRAGGGADTQYF. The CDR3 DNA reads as TGCAGCGTTAGCCGAGCGGGGGGAGGGGCAGATACGCAGTATTTT.

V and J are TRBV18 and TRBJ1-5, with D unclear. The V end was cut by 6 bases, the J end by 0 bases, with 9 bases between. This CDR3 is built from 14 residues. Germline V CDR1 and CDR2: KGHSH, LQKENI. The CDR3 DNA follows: TGTGCCAGCTCCGATGCGAATAGCAATCAGCCCCAGCATTTT. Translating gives CASSDANSNQPQHF.

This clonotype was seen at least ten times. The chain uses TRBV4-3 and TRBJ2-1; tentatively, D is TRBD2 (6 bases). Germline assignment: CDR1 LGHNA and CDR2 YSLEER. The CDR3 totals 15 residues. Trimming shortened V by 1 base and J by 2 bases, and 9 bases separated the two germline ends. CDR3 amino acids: CASSQATRAYNEQFF. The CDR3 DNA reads TGCGCCAGCAGCCAAGCGACTAGGGCCTACAATGAGCAGTTCTTC.

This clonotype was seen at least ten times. The CDR3 is CASSLVRTQYF. The CDR3 DNA reads TGTGCCAGCAGTTTAGTAAGGACGCAGTATTTT. V is TRBV12-3 or TRBV12-4 and J is TRBJ2-3; D is unclear. The CDR3 runs to 11 residues. Trimming cost V 1 base and J 9 bases, with 5 bases left between them.